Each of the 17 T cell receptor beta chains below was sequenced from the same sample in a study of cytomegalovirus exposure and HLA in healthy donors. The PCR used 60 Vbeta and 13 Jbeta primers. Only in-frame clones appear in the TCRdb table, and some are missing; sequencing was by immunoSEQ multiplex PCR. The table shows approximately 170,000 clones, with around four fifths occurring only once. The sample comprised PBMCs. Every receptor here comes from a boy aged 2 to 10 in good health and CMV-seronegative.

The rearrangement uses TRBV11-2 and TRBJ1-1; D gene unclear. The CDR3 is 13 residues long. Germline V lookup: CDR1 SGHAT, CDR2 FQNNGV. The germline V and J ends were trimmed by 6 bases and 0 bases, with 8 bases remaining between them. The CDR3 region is CASRPSLNTEAFF. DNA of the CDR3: TGTGCCAGCAGACCCAGTTTGAACACTGAAGCTTTCTTT.

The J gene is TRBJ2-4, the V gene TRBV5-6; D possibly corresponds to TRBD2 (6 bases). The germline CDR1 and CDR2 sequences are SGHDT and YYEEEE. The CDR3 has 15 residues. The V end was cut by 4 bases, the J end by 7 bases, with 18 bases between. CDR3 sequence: CASSRWPGEGNIQYF. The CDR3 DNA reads TGTGCCAGCAGCCGCTGGCCGGGGGAAGGCAACATTCAGTACTTC. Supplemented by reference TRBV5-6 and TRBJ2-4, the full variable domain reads DAGVTQSPTHLIKTRGQQVTLRCSPKSGHDTVSWYQQALGQGPQFIFQYYEEEERQRGNFPDRFSGHQFPNYSSELNVNALLLGDSALYLCASSRWPGEGNIQYFGAGTRLSVL.

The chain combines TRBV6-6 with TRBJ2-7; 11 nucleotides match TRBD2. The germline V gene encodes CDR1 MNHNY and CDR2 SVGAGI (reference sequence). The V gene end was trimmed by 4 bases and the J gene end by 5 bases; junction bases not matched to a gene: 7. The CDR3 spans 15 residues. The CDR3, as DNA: TGTGCCAGCAGTTTTTTAGCGGGGGGGCAGGACGAGCAGTACGTC. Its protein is CASSFLAGGQDEQYV.

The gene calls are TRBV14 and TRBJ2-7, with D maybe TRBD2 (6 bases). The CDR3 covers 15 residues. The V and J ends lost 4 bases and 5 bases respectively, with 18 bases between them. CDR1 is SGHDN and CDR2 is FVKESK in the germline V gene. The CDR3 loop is CASSLIGTGLNEQYF. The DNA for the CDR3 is TGTGCCAGCAGCCTGATAGGGACTGGCTTAAACGAGCAGTACTTC.

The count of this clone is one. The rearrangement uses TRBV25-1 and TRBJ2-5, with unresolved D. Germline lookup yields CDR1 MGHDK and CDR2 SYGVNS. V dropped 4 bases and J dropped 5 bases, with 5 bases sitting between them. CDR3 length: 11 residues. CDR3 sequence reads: CASSALETQYF. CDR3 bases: TGTGCCAGCAGTGCCTTGGAGACCCAGTACTTC.

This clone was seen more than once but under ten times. This CDR3 is CASGSAPQHF. The CDR3 bases are TGTGCCAGTGGCTCTGCGCCCCAGCATTTT. This rearrangement joins TRBV19 to TRBJ1-5, with no clear D. The V end lost 8 bases, the J end lost 9 bases, and 8 bases lay between the germline ends. CDR1 and CDR2 from the germline V gene are LNHDA and SQIVND (reference sequence). CDR3 length: 10 residues.

DNA for the CDR3: TGTGCCATCAGGTTGGACAGGTGGAACACTGAAGCTTTCTTT. Protein product: CAIRLDRWNTEAFF. V usage is TRBV10-3 and J usage is TRBJ1-1; the match to TRBD1 covers 7 bases. The germline V gene has CDR1 ENHRY and CDR2 SYGVKD. The CDR3 consists of 14 residues. V lost 6 bases and J lost 1; bases outside the gene matches: 5.

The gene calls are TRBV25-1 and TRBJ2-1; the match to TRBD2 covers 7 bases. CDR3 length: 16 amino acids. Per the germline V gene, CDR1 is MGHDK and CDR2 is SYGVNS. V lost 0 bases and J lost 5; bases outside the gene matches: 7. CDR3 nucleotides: TGTGCCAGCAGTGAATATCTCAGCGGGGATAACAATGAGCAGTTCTTC. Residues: CASSEYLSGDNNEQFF.

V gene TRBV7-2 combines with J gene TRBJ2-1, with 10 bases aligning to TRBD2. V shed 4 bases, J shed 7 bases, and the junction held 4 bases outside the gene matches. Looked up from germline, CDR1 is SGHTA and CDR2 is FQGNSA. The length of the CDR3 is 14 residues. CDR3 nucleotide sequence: TGTGCCAGCAGCTCCGTAGCGGGAGGTAATGAGCAGTTCTTC. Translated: CASSSVAGGNEQFF.

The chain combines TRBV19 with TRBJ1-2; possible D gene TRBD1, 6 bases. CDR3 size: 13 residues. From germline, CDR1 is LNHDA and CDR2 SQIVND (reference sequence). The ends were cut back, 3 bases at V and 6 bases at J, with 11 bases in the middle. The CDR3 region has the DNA TGTGCCAGTAGTATTCCAGGGGCGGATGGCTACACCTTC. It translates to CASSIPGADGYTF.

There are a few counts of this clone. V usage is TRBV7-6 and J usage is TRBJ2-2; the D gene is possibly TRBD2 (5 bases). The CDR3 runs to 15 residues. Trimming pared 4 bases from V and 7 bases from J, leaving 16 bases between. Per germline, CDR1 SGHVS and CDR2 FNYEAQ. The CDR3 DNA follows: TGTGCCAGCAGCTCGAGGGCAGGTGGTGGCGGGGAGCTGTTTTTT. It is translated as CASSSRAGGGGELFF.

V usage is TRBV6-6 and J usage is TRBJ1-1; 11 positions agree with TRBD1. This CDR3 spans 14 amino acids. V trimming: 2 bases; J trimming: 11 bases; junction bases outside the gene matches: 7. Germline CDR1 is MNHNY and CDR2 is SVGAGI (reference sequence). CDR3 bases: TGTGCCAGCAGTTACGGACAGGGGGCGGTGCACGCTTTCTTT. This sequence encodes CASSYGQGAVHAFF.

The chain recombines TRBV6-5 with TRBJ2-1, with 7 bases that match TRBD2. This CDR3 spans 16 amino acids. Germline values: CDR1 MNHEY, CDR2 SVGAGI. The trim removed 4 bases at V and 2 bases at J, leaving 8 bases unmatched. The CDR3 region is CASSLTSPGPYNEQFF. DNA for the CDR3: TGTGCCAGCAGTTTGACTAGCCCGGGCCCCTACAATGAGCAGTTCTTC.

The CDR3 DNA reads as TGTGCCATCAGTGAGAGGGGGGGGTATAACACCGGGGAGCTGTTTTTT. Residues: CAISERGGYNTGELFF. The chain joins TRBV10-3 to TRBJ2-2; maybe TRBD2 (7 bases). The CDR3 has 16 amino acids. The V end lost 2 bases, the J end lost 2 bases, and 12 bases lay between the germline ends. The germline V gene has CDR1 ENHRY and CDR2 SYGVKD.

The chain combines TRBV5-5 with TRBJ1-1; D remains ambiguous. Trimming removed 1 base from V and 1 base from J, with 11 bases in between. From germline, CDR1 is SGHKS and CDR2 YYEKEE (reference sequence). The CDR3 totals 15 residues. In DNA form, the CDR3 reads TGTGCCAGCAGCTTGACCCCCCGCGAGAACACTGAAGCTTTCTTT. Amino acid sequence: CASSLTPRENTEAFF.

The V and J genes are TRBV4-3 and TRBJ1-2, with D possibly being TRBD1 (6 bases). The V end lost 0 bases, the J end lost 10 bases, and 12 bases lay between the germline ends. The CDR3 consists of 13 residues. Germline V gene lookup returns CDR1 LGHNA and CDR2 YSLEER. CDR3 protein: CASSQDGTTDYTF. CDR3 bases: TGCGCCAGCAGCCAAGATGGGACAACAGACTACACCTTC.

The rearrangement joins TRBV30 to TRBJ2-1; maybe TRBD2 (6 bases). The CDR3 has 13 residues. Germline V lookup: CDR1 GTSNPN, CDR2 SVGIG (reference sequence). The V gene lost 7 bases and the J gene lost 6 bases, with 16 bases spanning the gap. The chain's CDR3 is CAFDSGLSNEQFF. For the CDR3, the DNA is TGTGCCTTCGATAGCGGCTTGAGCAATGAGCAGTTCTTC.